These 13 T cell receptor beta chains were all obtained from the same sample, sequenced in a study of CD8+CD57+ T cells in acquired aplastic anemia. Genomic DNA was employed as the template in profiling TCR beta VDJ and CDR3. TCRdb analysed the reads with MiXCR anew, one entry per CDR3 protein. This sample carries about 170,000 distinct CDR3 sequences, under 75% of them seen once, and the ten largest clones take about 50%. Source material: sorted CD4+, CD8+, or CD8+CD57+ T cells (not recorded which) from PBMCs. These receptors were collected from a human donor in good health.

The chain recombines TRBV7-2 with TRBJ2-1; 7 bases align to TRBD2. Germline-derived CDR1 and CDR2 are SGHTA and FQGNSA. This CDR3 has 16 amino acids. The J segment lost 4 bases and the V segment lost 6 bases, leaving 12 bases of the junction unmatched. CDR3 sequence: CASRDQRAGSYNEQFF. CDR3 nucleotides: TGTGCCAGCAGAGATCAGAGAGCGGGGTCATACAATGAGCAGTTCTTC.

This clonotype has a handful of counts. This chain joins TRBV7-9 and TRBJ2-3; D is perhaps TRBD1 (5 bases). Trimming stripped 1 base from V and 2 bases from J, with 7 bases between. This CDR3 spans 14 amino acids. Germline CDR1 is SEHNR and CDR2 is FQNEAQ (reference sequence). This chain's CDR3 is CASSLEGATDTQYF. Here the CDR3 DNA reads TGTGCCAGCAGCTTAGAAGGGGCCACAGATACGCAGTATTTT.

This chain connects TRBV29-1 to TRBJ2-1; 11 bases fit TRBD1. Looked up from germline, CDR1 is SQVTM and CDR2 is ANQGSEA. The CDR3 is made up of 13 amino acids. The V segment lost 6 bases and the J segment 6 bases; nucleotides outside the gene matches: 4. Written as DNA, the CDR3 is TGCAGCGTCACCGGGACAGGGGGCAATGAGCAGTTCTTC. Translating gives CSVTGTGGNEQFF.

This clonotype was seen a few times. The genes are TRBV9 and TRBJ2-6; TRBD2 might be the D (5 bases). This CDR3 has 16 amino acids. V was clipped by 3 bases and J by 1 base, with 11 bases between them. Germline assignment: CDR1 SGDLS and CDR2 YYNGEE. The CDR3 DNA sequence: TGTGCCAGCAGCGCCCCTTCGGGATCTGGGGCCAACGTCCTGACTTTC. Its translation: CASSAPSGSGANVLTF. Based on the CDR3 plus reference TRBV9 and TRBJ2-6, the full variable domain is DSGVTQTPKHLITATGQRVTLRCSPRSGDLSVYWYQQSLDQGLQFLIQYYNGEERAKGNILERFSAQQFPDLHSELNLSSLELGDSALYFCASSAPSGSGANVLTFGAGSRLTVL.

The chain joins TRBV20-1 to TRBJ2-1; perhaps TRBD2 as D (6 bases). The V end lost 5 bases, the J end lost 4 bases, and 6 bases lay between the germline ends. The CDR3 is 11 amino acids. Germline V gene sequence: CDR1 DFQATT, CDR2 SNEGSKA (reference sequence). CDR3 protein: CSAAGYNEQFF. The CDR3 DNA is TGCAGTGCTGCGGGGTACAATGAGCAGTTCTTC.

This clonotype was found a few times. Written as DNA, the CDR3 is TGTGCCAGCAGCCTCAACTTTGCGGGAGCGGAAGAGCAGTACTTC. Protein product: CASSLNFAGAEEQYF. This chain joins TRBV11-2 and TRBJ2-7; 7 positions match TRBD2. The V gene end was trimmed by 5 bases and the J gene end by 7 bases; junction bases not matched to a gene: 14. Germline loops: CDR1 SGHAT, CDR2 FQNNGV. The CDR3 sequence is 15 residues long. Complete variable domain (other parts from reference TRBV11-2 and TRBJ2-7): EAGVAQSPRYKIIEKRQSVAFWCNPISGHATLYWYQQILGQGPKLLIQFQNNGVVDDSQLPKDRFSAERLKGVDSTLKIQPAKLEDSAVYLCASSLNFAGAEEQYFGPGTRLTVT.

The genes are TRBV13 and TRBJ1-1, with D perhaps matching TRBD1 (6 bases). This CDR3 spans 14 amino acids. The germline V gene encodes CDR1 PRHDT and CDR2 FYEKMQ (reference sequence). Trimming pared 5 bases from V and 8 bases from J, leaving 18 bases between. The CDR3 is CASSPPVWDNEAFF. The DNA for the CDR3 is TGTGCCAGCAGCCCCCCCGTTTGGGACAACGAAGCTTTCTTT.

This clonotype has just a few counts. This chain uses TRBV29-1 with TRBJ1-1; no clear D. The germline V gene has CDR1 SQVTM and CDR2 ANQGSEA. The CDR3 extends over 14 amino acids. The V and J ends lost 0 bases and 1 base respectively, with 9 bases between them. The CDR3 DNA sequence: TGCAGCGTTGAAGATACGTCGGGGAACACTGAAGCTTTCTTT. This encodes CSVEDTSGNTEAFF.

The rearrangement uses TRBV19 and TRBJ2-1; TRBD2 matches at 10 bases. CDR3 size: 15 residues. Trimming cost V 1 base and J 8 bases; bases outside gene matches: 5. Germline CDR1 is LNHDA and CDR2 is SQIVND (reference sequence). CDR3 DNA sequence: TGTGCCAGTAGTATAGGGGCTAGCGGGAGCGATGAGCAGTTCTTC. Translating it yields CASSIGASGSDEQFF.

The rearrangement links TRBV2 to TRBJ2-5; 9 positions agree with TRBD1. The germline V gene encodes CDR1 SNHLY and CDR2 FYNNEI. The ends lost 6 bases at V and 2 bases at J; junction bases unmatched: 7. The CDR3 has 15 residues. The CDR3 sequence: CASRKDRGGQETQYF. The CDR3 nucleotides are TGTGCCAGCAGGAAGGACAGGGGAGGACAAGAGACCCAGTACTTC. Based on the CDR3 plus reference TRBV2 and TRBJ2-5, the full variable domain is EPEVTQTPSHQVTQMGQEVILRCVPISNHLYFYWYRQILGQKVEFLVSFYNNEISEKSEIFDDQFSVERPDGSNFTLKIRSTKLEDSAMYFCASRKDRGGQETQYFGPGTRLLVL.

The chain uses TRBV19 and TRBJ1-2; D perhaps matches TRBD1 (5 bases). V lost 5 bases and J lost 8, with 12 bases in between. Germline values: CDR1 LNHDA, CDR2 SQIVND (reference sequence). The CDR3 loop spans 12 amino acids. In DNA form, the CDR3 reads TGTGCCAGTAGTTCCAGGGTGGGAGGCTACACCTTC. Translating gives CASSSRVGGYTF. Drawing the rest from reference TRBV19 and TRBJ1-2, the complete variable domain is DGGITQSPKYLFRKEGQNVTLSCEQNLNHDAMYWYRQDPGQGLRLIYYSQIVNDFQKGDIAEGYSVSREKKESFPLTVTSAQKNPTAFYLCASSSRVGGYTFGSGTRLTVV.

CDR3 coding DNA: TGTGCCAGCAGGTTACCGGGACTAGGTAGCGAGCAGTACTTC. Amino acids: CASRLPGLGSEQYF. The chain links TRBV12-3 or TRBV12-4 to TRBJ2-7; the match to TRBD2 covers 8 bases. This CDR3 has 14 residues. J was trimmed by 6 bases and V by 6 bases; bases with no gene match: 10.

This clonotype was observed at least ten times. The chain joins TRBV30 to TRBJ2-7; no clear D. CDR3 length: 11 residues. V was cut by 3 bases and J by 2 bases, with 5 bases left in between. Germline loops: CDR1 GTSNPN, CDR2 SVGIG (reference sequence). The chain's CDR3 is CAWSGAYEQYF. CDR3 bases: TGTGCCTGGAGCGGAGCCTACGAGCAGTACTTC.